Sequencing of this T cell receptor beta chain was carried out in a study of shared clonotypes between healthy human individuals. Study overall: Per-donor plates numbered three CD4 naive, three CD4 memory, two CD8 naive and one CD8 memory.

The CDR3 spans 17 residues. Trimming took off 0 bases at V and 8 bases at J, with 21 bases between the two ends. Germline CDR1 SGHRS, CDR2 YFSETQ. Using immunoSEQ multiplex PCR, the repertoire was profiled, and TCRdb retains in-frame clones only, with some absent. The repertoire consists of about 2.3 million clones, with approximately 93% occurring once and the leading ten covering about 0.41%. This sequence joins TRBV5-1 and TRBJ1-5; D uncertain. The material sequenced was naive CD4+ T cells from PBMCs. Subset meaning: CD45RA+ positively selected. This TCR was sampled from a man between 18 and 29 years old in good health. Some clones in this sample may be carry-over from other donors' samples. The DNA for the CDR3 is TGCGCCAGCAGCTTGGGTTACGGATACCGGTCTGAGGAGCCCCAGCATTTT. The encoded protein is CASSLGYGYRSEEPQHF.